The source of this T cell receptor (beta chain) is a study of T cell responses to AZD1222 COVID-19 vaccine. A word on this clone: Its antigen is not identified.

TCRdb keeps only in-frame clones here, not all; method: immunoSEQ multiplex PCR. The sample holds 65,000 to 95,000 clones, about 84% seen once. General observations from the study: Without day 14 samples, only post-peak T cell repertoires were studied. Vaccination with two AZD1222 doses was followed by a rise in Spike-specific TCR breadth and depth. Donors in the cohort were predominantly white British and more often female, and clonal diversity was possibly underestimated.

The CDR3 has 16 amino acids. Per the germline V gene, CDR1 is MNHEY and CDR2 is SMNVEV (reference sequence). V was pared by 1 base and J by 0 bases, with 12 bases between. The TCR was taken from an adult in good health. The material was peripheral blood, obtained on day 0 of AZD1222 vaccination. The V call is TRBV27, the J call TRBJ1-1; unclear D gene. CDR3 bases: TGTGCCAGCAGTTTATTGGGGTTGGGGATGAACACTGAAGCTTTCTTT. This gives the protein CASSLLGLGMNTEAFF.